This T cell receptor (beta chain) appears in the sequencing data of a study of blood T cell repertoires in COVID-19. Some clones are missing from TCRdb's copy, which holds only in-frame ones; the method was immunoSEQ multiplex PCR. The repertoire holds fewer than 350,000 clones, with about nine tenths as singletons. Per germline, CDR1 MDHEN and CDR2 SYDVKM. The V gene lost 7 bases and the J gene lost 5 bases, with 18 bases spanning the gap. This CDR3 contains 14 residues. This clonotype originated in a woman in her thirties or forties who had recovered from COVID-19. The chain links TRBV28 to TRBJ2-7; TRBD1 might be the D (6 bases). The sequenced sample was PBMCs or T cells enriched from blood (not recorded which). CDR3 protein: CASTLKGRGHEQYF. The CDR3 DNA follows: TGTGCCAGCACCCTAAAGGGCAGGGGCCACGAGCAGTACTTC.